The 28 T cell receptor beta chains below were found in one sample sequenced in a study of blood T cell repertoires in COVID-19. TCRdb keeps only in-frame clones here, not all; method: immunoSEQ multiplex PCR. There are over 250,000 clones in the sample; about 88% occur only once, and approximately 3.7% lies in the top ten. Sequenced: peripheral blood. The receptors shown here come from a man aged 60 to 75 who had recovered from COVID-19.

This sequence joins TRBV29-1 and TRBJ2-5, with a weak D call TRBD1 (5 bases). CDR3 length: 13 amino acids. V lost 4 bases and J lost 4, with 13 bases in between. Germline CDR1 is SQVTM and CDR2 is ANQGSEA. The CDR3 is CSVGAGKRETQYF. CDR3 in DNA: TGCAGCGTTGGGGCAGGGAAAAGAGAGACCCAGTACTTC.

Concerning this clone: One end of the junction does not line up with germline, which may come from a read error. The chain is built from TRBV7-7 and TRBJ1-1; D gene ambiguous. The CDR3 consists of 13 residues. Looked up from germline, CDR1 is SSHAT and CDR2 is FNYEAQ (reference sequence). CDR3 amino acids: CASSPWGGGEAFF. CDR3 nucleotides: TGTGCTAGCAGCCCCTGGGGAGGAGGTGAAGCTTTCTTT.

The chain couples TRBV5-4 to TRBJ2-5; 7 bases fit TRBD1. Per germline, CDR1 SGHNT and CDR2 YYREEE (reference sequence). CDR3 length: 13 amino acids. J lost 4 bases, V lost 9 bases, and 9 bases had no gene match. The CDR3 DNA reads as TGTGCCACCGTGCAGGGGGTAGGAGAGACCCAGTACTTC. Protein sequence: CATVQGVGETQYF.

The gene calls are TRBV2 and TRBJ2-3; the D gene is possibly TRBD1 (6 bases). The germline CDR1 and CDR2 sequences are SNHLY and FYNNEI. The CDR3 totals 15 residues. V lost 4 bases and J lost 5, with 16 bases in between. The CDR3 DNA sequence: TGTGCCAGCAGTGTATGGACAGCCCGGGGAGATACGCAGTATTTT. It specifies CASSVWTARGDTQYF. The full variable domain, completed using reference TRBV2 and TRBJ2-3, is EPEVTQTPSHQVTQMGQEVILRCVPISNHLYFYWYRQILGQKVEFLVSFYNNEISEKSEIFDDQFSVERPDGSNFTLKIRSTKLEDSAMYFCASSVWTARGDTQYFGPGTRLTVL.

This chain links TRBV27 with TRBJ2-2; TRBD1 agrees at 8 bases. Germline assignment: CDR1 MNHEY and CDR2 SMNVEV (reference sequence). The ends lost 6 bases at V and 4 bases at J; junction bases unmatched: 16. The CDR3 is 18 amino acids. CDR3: CASSNLLDRGWGTGELFF. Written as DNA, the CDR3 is TGTGCCAGCAGCAACCTACTTGACAGGGGATGGGGCACCGGGGAGCTGTTTTTT.

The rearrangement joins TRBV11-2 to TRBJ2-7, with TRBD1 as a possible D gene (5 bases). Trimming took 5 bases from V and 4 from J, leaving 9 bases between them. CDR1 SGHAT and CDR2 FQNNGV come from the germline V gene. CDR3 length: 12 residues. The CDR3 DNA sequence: TGTGCCAGCAGCCCGAACAGGTACGAGCAGTACTTC. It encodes CASSPNRYEQYF.

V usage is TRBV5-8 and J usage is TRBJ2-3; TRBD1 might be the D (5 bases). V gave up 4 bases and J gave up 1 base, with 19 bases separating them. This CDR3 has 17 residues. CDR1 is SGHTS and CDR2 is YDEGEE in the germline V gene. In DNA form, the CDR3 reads TGTGCCAGCAGCCCGGTAAGGGGAAGAGGTCGCACAGATACGCAGTATTTT. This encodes CASSPVRGRGRTDTQYF.

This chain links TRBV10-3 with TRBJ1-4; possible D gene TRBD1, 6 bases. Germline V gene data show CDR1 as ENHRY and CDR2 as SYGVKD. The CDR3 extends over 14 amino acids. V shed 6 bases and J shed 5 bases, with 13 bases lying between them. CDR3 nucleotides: TGTGCCATCAGGGGGGCTTCCGGGAATGAAAAACTGTTTTTT. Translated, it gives CAIRGASGNEKLFF.

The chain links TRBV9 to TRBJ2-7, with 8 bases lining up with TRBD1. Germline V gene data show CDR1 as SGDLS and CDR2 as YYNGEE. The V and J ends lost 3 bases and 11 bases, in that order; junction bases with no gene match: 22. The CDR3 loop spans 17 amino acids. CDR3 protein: CASSASRDRPSSVGEYF. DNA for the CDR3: TGTGCCAGCAGCGCCTCACGGGACAGGCCCTCATCGGTCGGGGAGTACTTC.

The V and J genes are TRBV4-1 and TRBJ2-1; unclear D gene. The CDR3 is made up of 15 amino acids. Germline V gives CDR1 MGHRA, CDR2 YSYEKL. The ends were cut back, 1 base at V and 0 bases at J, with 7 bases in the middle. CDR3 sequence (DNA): TGCGCCAGCAGCCAAGTCCCGAGCTCCTACAATGAGCAGTTCTTC. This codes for CASSQVPSSYNEQFF.

CDR3 region: CASSLRQGSHTQYF. The DNA for the CDR3 is TGTGCCAGCAGCCTACGACAGGGATCCCATACGCAGTATTTT. The J gene is TRBJ2-3, the V gene TRBV4-2, with 7 bases lining up with TRBD1. The CDR3 totals 14 residues. V was clipped by 4 bases and J by 7 bases; unmatched bases: 8. The germline V gene encodes CDR1 LGHNA and CDR2 YNFKEQ.

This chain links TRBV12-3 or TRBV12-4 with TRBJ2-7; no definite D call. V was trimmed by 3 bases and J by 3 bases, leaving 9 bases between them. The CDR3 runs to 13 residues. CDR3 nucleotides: TGTGCCAGCAGTTTTGAACAGAGCTACGAGCAGTACTTC. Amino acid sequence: CASSFEQSYEQYF.

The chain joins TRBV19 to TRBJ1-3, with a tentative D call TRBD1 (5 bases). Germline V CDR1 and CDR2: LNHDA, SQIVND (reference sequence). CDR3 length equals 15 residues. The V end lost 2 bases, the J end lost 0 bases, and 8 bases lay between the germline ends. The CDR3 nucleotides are TGTGCCAGTAGTATAAGAGACAGCTCTGGAAACACCATATATTTT. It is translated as CASSIRDSSGNTIYF.

The CDR3 DNA reads TGTGCCAGTAGTACCCCCGGGACACGTTCCTACGAGCAGTACTTC. Translation: CASSTPGTRSYEQYF. The rearrangement joins TRBV19 to TRBJ2-7; the D gene is possibly TRBD1 (6 bases). The CDR3 loop spans 15 amino acids. V lost 4 bases and J lost 1, with 14 bases in between. Per the germline V gene, CDR1 is LNHDA and CDR2 is SQIVND (reference sequence).

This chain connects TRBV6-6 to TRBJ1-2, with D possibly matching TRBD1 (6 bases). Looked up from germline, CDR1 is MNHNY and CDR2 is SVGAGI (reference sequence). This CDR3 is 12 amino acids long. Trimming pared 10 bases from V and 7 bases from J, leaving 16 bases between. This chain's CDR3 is CATSQGSGGYTF. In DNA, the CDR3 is TGTGCCACCTCACAGGGTTCGGGTGGCTACACCTTC.

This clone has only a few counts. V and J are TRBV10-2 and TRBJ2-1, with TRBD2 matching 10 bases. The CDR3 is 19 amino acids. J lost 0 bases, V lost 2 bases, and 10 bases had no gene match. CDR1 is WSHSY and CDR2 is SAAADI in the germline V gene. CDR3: CASSEGLAGAPSSYNEQFF. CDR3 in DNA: TGCGCCAGCAGTGAGGGGCTAGCGGGGGCCCCTAGCTCCTACAATGAGCAGTTCTTC.

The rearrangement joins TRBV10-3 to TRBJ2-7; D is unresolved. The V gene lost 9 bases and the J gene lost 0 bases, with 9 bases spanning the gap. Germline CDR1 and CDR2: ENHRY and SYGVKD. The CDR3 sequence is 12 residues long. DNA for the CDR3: TGTGCCATTGGCCCAAGCTCCTACGAGCAGTACTTC. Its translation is CAIGPSSYEQYF.

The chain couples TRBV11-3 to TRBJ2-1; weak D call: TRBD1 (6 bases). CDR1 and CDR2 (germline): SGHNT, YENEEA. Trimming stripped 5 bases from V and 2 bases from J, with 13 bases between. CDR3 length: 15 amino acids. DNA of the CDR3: TGTGCCAGCAGCCCGAACAGGGCTGCCTACAATGAGCAGTTCTTC. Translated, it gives CASSPNRAAYNEQFF.

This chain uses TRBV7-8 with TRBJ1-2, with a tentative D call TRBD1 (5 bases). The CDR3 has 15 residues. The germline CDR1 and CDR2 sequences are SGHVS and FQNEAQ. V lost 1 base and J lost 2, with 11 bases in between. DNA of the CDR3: TGTGCCAGCAGCTTAGATAAGGGGCGCAACTATGGCTACACCTTC. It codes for CASSLDKGRNYGYTF.

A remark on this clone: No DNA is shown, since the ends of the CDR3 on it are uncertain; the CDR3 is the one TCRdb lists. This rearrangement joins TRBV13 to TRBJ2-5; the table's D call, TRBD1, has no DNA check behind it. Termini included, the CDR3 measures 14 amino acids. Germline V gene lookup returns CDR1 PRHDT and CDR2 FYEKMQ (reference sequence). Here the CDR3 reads CASSFRARVETQYF.

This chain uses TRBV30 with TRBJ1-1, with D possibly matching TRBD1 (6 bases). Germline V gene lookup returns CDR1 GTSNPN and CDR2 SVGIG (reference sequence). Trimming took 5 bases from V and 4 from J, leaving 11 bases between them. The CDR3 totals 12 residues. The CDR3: CAWEQGGTEAFF. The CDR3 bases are TGTGCCTGGGAACAGGGCGGCACTGAAGCTTTCTTT.

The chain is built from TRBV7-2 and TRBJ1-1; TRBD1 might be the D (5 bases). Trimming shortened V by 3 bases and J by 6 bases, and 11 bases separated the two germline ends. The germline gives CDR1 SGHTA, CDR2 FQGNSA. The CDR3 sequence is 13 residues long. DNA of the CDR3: TGTGCCAGCAGCTTCGGGGGACTCTCTGAAGCTTTCTTT. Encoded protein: CASSFGGLSEAFF.

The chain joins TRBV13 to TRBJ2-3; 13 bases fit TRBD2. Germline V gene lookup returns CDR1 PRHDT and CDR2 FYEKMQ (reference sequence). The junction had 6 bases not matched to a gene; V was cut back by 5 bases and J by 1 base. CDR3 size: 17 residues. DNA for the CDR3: TGTGCCAGCAGCAACCGACTAGCGGGGGGCGGCACAGATACGCAGTATTTT. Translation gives CASSNRLAGGGTDTQYF.

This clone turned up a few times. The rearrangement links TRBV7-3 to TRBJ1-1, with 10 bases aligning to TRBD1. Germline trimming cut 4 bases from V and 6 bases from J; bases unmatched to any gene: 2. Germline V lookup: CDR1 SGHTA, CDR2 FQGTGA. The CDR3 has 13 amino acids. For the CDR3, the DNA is TGTGCCAGCAGCTCGACAGGGGGCTCTGAAGCTTTCTTT. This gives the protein CASSSTGGSEAFF.

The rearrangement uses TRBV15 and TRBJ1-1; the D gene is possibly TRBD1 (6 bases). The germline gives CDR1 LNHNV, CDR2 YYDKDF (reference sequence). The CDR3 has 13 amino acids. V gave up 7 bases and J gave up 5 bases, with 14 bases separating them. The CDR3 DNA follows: TGTGCCACCAAAACAGGGCCTCGGACTGAAGCTTTCTTT. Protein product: CATKTGPRTEAFF. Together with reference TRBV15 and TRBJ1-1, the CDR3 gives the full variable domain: DAMVIQNPRYQVTQFGKPVTLSCSQTLNHNVMYWYQQKSSQAPKLLFHYYDKDFNNEADTPDNFQSRRPNTSFCFLDIRSPGLGDTAMYLCATKTGPRTEAFFGQGTRLTVV.

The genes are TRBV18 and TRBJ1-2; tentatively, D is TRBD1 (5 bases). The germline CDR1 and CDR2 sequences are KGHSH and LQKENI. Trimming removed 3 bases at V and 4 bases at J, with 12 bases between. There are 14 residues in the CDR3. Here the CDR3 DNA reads TGTGCCAGCTCACCCTCGACAGAAACCTATGGCTACACCTTC. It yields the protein CASSPSTETYGYTF. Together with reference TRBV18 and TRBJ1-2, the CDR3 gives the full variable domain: NAGVMQNPRHLVRRRGQEARLRCSPMKGHSHVYWYRQLPEEGLKFMVYLQKENIIDESGMPKERFSAEFPKEGPSILRIQQVVRGDSAAYFCASSPSTETYGYTFGSGTRLTVV.

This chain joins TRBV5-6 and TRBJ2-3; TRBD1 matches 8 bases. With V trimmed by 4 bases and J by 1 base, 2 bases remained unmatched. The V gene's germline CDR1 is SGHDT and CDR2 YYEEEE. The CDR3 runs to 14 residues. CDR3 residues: CASSPDRGTDTQYF. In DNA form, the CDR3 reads TGTGCCAGCAGCCCGGACAGGGGCACAGATACGCAGTATTTT.

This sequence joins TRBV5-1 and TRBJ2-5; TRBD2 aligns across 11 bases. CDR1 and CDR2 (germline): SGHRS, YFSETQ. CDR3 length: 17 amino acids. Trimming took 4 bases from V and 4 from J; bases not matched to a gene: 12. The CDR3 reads CASSVAGGPGAAETQYF. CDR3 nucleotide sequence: TGCGCCAGCAGCGTAGCGGGGGGGCCTGGTGCGGCAGAGACCCAGTACTTC.